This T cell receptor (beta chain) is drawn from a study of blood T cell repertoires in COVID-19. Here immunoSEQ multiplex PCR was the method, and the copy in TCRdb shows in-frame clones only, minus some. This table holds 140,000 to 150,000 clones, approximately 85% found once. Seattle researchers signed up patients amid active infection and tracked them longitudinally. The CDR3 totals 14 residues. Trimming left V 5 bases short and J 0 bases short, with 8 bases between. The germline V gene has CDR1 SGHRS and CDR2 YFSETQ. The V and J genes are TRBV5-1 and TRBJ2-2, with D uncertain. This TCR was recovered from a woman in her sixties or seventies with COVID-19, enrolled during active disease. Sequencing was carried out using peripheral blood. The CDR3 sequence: CASRPGSNTGELFF. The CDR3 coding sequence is TGCGCCAGCAGGCCCGGGTCGAACACCGGGGAGCTGTTTTTT.